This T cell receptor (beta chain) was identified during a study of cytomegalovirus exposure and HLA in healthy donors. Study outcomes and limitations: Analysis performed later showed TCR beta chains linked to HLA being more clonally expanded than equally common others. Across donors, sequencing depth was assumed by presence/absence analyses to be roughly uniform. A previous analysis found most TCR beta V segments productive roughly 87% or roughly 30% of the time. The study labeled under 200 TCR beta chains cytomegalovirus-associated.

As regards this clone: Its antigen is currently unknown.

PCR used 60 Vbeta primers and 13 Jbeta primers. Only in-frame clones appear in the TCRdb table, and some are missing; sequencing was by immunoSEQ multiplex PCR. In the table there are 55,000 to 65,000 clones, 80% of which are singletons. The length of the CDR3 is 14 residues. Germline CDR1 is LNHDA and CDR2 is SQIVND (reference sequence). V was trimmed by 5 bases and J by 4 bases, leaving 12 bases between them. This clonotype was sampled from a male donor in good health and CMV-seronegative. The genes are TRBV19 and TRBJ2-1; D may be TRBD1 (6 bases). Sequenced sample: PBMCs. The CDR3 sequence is CASSSRTAYNEQFF. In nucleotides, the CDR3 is TGTGCCAGTAGTTCCCGGACAGCTTACAATGAGCAGTTCTTC.